This T cell receptor beta chain was captured by sequencing in a study of OX40 agonist ivuxolimab in advanced cancers. Study-level points and caveats: More expanded clones were found, on average, in CD8+ than in CD4+ T cells. The 0.1-3.0 mg/kg partial responders had among the lowest clonal expansion. With doses of 0.1 to 3.0 mg/kg, CD4+ and CD8+ blood T cells had undergone clonal expansion by week 6.

This clone was detected only a few times. What it binds is not known. CDR1 MNHEY and CDR2 SVGAGI come from the germline V gene. The CDR3 spans 12 residues. Trimming removed 3 bases from V and 7 bases from J, with 9 bases in between. Sequencing used immunoSEQ multiplex PCR; TCRdb keeps in-frame clones, though not all of them. The table records some 150,000 clones, around 93% of them present only once. Systemic immunosuppression or autoimmune disease history was grounds to exclude patients. The source was CD4+ or CD8+ T cells sorted from blood, collected in a trial of the OX40 agonist ivuxolimab. The source is an adult with an advanced solid tumor such as melanoma, head and neck, liver or kidney cancer. The genes are TRBV6-5 and TRBJ1-2; D is undetermined. Written as DNA, the CDR3 is TGTGCCAGCAGTTATGGAGGGAGTGGCTACACCTTC. The encoded protein is CASSYGGSGYTF.